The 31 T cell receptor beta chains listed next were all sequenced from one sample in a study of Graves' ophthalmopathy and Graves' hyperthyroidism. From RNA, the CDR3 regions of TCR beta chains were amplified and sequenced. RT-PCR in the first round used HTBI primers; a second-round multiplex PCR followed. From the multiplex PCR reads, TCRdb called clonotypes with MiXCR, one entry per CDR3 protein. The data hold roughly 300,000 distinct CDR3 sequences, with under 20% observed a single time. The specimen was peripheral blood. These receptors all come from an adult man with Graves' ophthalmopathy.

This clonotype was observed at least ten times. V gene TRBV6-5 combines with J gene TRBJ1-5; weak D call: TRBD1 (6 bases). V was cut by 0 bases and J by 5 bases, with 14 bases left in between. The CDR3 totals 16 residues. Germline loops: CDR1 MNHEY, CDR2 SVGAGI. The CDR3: CASSYSRGAGDQPQHF. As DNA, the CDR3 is TGTGCCAGCAGTTACTCCAGGGGCGCAGGGGATCAGCCCCAGCATTTT.

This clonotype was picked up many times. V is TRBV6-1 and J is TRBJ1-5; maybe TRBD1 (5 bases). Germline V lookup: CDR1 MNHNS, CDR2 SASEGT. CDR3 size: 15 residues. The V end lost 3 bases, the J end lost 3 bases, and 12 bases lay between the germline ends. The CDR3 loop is CASSDSGRINQPQHF. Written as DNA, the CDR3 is TGTGCCAGCAGTGATTCGGGACGAATCAATCAGCCCCAGCATTTT.

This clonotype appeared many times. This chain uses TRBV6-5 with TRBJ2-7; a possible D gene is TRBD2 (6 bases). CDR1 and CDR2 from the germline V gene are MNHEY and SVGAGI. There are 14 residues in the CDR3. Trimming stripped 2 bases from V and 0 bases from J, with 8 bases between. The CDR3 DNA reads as TGTGCCAGCAGTTACGAGGGACTCTCCTACGAGCAGTACTTC. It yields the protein CASSYEGLSYEQYF.

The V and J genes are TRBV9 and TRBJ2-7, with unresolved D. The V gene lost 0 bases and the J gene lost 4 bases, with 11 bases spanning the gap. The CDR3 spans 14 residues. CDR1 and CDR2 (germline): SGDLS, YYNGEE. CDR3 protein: CASSVGPENYEQYF. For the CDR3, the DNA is TGTGCCAGCAGCGTAGGCCCGGAGAATTACGAGCAGTACTTC.

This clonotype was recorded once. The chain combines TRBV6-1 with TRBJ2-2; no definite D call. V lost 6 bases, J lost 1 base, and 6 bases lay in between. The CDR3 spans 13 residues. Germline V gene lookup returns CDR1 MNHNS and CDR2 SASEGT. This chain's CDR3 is CASRALNTGELFF. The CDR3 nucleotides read TGTGCCAGCAGGGCCCTGAACACCGGGGAGCTGTTTTTT.

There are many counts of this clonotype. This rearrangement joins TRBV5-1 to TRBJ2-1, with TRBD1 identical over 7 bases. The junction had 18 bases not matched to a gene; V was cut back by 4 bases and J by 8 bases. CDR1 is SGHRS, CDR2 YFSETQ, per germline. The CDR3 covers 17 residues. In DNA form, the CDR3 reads TGCGCCAGCAGCCCTTCGACAGGGACCCTCTACAGGGATGAGCAGTTCTTC. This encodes CASSPSTGTLYRDEQFF.

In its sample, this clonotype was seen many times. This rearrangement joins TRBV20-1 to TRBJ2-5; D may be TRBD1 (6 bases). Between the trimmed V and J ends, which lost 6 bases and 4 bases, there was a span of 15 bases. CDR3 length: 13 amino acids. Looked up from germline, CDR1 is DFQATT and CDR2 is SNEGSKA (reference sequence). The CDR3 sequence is CSASGGRGETQYF. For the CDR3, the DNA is TGCAGTGCCAGCGGCGGCAGGGGAGAGACCCAGTACTTC.

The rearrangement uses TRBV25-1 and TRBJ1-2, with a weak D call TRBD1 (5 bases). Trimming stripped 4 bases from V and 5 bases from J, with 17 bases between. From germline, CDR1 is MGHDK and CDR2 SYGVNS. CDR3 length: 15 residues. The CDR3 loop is CASSGTGGRSYGYTF. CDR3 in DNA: TGTGCCAGCAGTGGAACCGGGGGACGATCGTATGGCTACACCTTC.

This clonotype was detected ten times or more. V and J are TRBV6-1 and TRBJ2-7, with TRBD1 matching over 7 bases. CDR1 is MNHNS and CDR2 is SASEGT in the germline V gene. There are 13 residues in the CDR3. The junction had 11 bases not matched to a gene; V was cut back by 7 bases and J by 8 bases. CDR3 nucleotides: TGTGCCAGCACTGCAGGGGGTGTTGCCCAGCAGTACTTC. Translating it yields CASTAGGVAQQYF.

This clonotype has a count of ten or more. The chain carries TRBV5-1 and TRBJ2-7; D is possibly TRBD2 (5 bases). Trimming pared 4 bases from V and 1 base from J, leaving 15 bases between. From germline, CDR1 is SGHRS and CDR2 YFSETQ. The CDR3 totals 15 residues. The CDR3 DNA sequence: TGCGCCAGCAGCCGCCCCCAAGAGGGTTCCTACGAGCAGTACTTC. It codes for CASSRPQEGSYEQYF.

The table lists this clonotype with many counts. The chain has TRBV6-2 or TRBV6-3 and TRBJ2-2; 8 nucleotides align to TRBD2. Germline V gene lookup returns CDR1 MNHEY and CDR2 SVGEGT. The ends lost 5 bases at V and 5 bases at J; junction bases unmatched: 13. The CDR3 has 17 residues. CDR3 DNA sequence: TGTGCCAGCAGTCGCCCCTTGGGTAGCGGGGCGACCGGGGAGCTGTTTTTT. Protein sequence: CASSRPLGSGATGELFF.

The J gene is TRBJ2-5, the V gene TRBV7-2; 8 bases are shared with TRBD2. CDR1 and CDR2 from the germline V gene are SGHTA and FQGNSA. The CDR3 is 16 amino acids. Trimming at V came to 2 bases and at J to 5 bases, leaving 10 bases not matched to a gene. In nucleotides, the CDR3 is TGTGCCAGCAGCTTATTCGGGAGGGCGGCCGGGGAGACCCAGTACTTC. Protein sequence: CASSLFGRAAGETQYF.

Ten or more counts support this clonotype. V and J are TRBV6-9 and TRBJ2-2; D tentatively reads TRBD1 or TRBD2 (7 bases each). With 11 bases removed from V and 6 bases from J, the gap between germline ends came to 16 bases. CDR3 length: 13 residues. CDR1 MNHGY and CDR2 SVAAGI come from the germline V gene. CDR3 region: CARAGGEAGELFF. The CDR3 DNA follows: TGTGCCCGTGCAGGGGGGGAGGCCGGGGAGCTGTTTTTT.

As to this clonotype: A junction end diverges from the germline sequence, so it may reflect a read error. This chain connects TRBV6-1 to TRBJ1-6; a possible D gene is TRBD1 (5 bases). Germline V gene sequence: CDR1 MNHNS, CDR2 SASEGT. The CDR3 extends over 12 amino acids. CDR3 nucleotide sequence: TGTGCCGGCAGTTTAAGGGGTTCACCCCTCCACTTT. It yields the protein CAGSLRGSPLHF.

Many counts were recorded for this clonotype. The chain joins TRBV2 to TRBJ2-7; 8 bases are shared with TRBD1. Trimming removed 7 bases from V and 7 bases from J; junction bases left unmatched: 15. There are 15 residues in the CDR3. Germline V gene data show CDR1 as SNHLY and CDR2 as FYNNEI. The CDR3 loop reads CASNLRRTGSAEQYF. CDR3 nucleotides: TGTGCCAGCAATCTTCGGAGGACAGGGTCGGCGGAGCAGTACTTC.

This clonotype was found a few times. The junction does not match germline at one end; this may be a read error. The CDR3 sequence: CASSKAVSYEQYF. CDR3 nucleotide sequence: TGTGCCAGCAGTAAAGCGGTATCCTACGAGCAGTACTTC. V usage is TRBV6-1 and J usage is TRBJ2-7; possible D gene TRBD2, 5 bases. The CDR3 covers 13 residues. Germline CDR1 is MNHNS and CDR2 is SASEGT.

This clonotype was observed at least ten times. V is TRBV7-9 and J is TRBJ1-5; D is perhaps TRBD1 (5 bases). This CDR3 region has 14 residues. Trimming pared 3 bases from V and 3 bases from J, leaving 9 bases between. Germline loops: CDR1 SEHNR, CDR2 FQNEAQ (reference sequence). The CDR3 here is CASSLGQFNQPQHF. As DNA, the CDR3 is TGTGCCAGCAGCTTGGGGCAGTTCAATCAGCCCCAGCATTTT.

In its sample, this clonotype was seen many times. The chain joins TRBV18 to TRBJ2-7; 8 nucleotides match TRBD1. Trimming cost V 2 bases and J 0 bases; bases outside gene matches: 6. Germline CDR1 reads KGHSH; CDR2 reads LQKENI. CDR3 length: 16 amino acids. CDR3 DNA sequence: TGTGCCAGCTCACCATTGGGACAGGCAAGCTCCTACGAGCAGTACTTC. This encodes CASSPLGQASSYEQYF. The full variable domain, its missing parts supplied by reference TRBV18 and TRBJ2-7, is NAGVMQNPRHLVRRRGQEARLRCSPMKGHSHVYWYRQLPEEGLKFMVYLQKENIIDESGMPKERFSAEFPKEGPSILRIQQVVRGDSAAYFCASSPLGQASSYEQYFGPGTRLTVT.

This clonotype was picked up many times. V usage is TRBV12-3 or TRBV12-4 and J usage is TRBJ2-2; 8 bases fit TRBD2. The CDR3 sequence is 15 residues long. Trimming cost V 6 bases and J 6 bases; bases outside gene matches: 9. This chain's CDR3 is CASRASGRSAGELFF. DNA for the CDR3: TGTGCCAGCAGGGCAAGCGGGAGATCCGCCGGGGAGCTGTTTTTT.

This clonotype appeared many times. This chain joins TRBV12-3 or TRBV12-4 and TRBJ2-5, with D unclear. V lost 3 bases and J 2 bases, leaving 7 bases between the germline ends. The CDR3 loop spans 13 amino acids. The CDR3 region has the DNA TGTGCCAGCAGTTTTCTACAGCAAGAGACCCAGTACTTC. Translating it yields CASSFLQQETQYF.

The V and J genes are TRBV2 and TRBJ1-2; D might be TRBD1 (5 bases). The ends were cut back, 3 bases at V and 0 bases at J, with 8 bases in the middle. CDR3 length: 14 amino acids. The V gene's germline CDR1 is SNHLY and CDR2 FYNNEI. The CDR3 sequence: CASSDWGANYGYTF. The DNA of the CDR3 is TGTGCCAGCAGTGATTGGGGCGCTAACTATGGCTACACCTTC.

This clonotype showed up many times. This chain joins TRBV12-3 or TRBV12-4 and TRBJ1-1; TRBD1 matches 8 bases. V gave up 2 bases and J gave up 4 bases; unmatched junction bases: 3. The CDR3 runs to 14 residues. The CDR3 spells CASSLYTGGTEAFF. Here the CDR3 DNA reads TGTGCCAGCAGTTTATATACAGGGGGCACTGAAGCTTTCTTT.

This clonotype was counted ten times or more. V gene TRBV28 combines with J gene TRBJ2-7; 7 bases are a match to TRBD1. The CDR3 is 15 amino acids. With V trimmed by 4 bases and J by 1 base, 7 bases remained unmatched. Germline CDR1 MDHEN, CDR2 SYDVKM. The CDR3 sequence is CASSWARQGSYEQYF. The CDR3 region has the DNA TGTGCCAGCAGTTGGGCTCGACAGGGATCCTACGAGCAGTACTTC. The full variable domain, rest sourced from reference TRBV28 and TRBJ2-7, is DVKVTQSSRYLVKRTGEKVFLECVQDMDHENMFWYRQDPGLGLRLIYFSYDVKMKEKGDIPEGYSVSREKKERFSLILESASTNQTSMYLCASSWARQGSYEQYFGPGTRLTVT.

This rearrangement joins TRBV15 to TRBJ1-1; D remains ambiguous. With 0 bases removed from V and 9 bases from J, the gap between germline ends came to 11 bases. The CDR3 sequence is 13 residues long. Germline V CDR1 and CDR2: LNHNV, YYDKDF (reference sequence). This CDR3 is CATSRDQTAKAFF. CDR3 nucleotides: TGTGCCACCAGCAGAGATCAGACTGCCAAAGCTTTCTTT.

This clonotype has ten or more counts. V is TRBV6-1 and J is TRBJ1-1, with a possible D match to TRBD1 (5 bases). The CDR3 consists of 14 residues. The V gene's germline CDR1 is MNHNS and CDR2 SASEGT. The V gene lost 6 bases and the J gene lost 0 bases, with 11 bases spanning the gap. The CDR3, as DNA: TGTGCCAGCAGGGGACTGGGAATGAACACTGAAGCTTTCTTT. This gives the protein CASRGLGMNTEAFF.

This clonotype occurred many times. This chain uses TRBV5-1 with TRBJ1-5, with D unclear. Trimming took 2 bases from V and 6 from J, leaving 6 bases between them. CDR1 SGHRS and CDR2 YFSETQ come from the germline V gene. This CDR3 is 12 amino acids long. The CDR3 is CASSLDGQPQHF. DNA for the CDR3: TGCGCCAGCAGCTTAGACGGTCAGCCCCAGCATTTT.

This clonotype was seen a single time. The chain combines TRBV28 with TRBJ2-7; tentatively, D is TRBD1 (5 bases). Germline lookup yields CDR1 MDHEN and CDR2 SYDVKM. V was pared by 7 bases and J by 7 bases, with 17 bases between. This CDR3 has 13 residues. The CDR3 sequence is CASNRGHSREQYF. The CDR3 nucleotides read TGTGCCAGCAACAGAGGACATTCGCGGGAGCAGTACTTC.

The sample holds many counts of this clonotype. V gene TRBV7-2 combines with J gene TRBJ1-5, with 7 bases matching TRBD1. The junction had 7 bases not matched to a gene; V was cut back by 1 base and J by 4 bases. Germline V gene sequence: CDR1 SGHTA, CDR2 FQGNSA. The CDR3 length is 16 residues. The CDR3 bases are TGTGCCAGCAGCTTAGTTGGGGGACAGAGAAATCAGCCCCAGCATTTT. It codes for CASSLVGGQRNQPQHF.

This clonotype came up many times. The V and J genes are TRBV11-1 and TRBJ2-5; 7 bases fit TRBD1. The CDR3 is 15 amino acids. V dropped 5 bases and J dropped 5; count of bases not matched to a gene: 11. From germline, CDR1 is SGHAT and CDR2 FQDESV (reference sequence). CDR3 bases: TGTGCCAGCAGCCTCCGACAGGGTTCTTCGGAGACCCAGTACTTC. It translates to CASSLRQGSSETQYF. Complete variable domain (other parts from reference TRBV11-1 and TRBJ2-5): EAEVAQSPRYKITEKSQAVAFWCDPISGHATLYWYRQILGQGPELLVQFQDESVVDDSQLPKDRFSAERLKGVDSTLKIQPAELGDSAMYLCASSLRQGSSETQYFGPGTRLLVL.

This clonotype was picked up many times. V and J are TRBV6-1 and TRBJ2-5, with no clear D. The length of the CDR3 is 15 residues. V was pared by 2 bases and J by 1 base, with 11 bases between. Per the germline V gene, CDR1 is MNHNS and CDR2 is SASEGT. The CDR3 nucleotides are TGTGCCAGCAGTGAAATCCCGCGGTCCCAAGAGACCCAGTACTTC. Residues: CASSEIPRSQETQYF.

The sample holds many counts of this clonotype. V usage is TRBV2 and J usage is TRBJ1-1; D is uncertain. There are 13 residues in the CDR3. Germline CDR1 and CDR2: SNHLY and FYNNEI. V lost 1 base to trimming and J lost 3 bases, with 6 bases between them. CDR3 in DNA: TGTGCCAGCAGTGAAGGGCCATACACTGAAGCTTTCTTT. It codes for CASSEGPYTEAFF.